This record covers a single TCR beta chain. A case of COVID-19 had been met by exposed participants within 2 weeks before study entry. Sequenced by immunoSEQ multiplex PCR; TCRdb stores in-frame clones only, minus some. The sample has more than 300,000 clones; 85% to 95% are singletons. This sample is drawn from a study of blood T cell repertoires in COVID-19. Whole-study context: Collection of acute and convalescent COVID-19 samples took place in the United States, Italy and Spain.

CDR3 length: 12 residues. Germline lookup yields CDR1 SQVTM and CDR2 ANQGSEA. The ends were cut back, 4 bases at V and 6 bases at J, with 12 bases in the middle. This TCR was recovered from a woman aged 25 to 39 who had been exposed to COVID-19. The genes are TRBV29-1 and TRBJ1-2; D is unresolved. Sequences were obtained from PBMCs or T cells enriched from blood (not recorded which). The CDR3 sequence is CSVATAADGYTF. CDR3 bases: TGCAGCGTTGCAACTGCCGCCGATGGCTACACCTTC.